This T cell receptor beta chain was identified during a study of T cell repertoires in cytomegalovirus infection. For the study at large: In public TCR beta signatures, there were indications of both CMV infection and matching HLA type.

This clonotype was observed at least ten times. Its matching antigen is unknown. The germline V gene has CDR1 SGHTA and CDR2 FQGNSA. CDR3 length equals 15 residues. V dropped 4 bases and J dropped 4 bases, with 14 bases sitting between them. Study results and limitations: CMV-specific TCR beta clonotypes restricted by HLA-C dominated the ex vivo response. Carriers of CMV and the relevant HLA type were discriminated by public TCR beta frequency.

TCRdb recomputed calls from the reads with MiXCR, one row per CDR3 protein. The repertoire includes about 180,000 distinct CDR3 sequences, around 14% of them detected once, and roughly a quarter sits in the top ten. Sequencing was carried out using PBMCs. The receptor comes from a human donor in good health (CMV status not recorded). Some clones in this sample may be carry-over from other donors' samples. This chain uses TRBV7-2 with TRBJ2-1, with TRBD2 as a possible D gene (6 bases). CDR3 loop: CASSSGGIEYNEQFF. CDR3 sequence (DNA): TGTGCCAGCAGCTCCGGAGGGATAGAGTACAATGAGCAGTTCTTC.